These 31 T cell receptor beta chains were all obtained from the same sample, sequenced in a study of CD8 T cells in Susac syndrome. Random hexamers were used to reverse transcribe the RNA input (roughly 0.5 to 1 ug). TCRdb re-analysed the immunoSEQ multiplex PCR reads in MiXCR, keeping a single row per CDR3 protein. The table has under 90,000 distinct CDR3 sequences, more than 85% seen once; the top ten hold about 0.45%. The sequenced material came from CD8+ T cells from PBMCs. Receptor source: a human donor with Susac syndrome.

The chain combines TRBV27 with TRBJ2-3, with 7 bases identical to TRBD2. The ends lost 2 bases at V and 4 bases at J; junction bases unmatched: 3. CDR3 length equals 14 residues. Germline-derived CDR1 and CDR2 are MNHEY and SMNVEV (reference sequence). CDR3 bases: TGTGCCAGCAGTTTAGCGGGAGTCCCAGATACGCAGTATTTT. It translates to CASSLAGVPDTQYF.

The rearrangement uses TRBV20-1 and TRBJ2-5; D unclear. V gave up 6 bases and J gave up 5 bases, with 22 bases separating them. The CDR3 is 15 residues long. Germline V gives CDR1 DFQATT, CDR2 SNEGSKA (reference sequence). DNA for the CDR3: TGCAGTGCCCTCACTCTAGACGGCGATTGGGAGACCCAGTACTTC. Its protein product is CSALTLDGDWETQYF.

The CDR3 reads CSAWEGNSNQPQHF. The CDR3 DNA sequence: TGCAGTGCCTGGGAAGGCAATAGCAATCAGCCCCAGCATTTT. The V gene is TRBV20-1, the J gene TRBJ1-5; D not resolved. The CDR3 runs 14 residues. Looked up from germline, CDR1 is DFQATT and CDR2 is SNEGSKA (reference sequence). V was shortened by 6 bases and J by 0 bases, with 12 bases between the two germline ends.

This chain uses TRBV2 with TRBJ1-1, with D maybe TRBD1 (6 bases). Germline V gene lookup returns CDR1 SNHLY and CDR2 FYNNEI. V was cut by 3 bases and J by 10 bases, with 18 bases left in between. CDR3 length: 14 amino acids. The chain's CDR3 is CASSDWTASAGAFF. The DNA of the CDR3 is TGTGCCAGCAGTGACTGGACAGCATCGGCAGGAGCTTTCTTT.

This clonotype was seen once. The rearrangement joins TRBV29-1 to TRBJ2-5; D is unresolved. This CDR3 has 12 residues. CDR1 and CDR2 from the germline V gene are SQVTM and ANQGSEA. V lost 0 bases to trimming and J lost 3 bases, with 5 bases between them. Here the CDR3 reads CSVEDWEETQYF. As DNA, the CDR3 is TGCAGCGTTGAAGACTGGGAAGAGACCCAGTACTTC.

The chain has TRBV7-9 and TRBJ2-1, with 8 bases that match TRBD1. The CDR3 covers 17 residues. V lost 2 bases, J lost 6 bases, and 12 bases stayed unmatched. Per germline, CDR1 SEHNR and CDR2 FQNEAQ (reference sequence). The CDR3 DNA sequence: TGTGCCAGCAGCTTAATTCCCCCGGACAGGGCCTCCAATGAGCAGTTCTTC. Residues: CASSLIPPDRASNEQFF.

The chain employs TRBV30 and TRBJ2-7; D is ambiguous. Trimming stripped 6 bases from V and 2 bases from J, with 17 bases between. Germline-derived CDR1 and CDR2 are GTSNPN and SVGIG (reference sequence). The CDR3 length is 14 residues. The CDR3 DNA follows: TGTGCCTGCGTTGAAGATCGGCCCGCCTACGAGCAGTACTTC. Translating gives CACVEDRPAYEQYF.

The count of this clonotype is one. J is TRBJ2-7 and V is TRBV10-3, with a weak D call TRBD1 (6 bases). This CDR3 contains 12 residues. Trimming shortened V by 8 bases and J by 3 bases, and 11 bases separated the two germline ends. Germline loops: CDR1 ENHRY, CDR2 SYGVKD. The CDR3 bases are TGTGCCATCCTCAGGGGCGACTACGAGCAGTACTTC. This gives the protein CAILRGDYEQYF.

The CDR3 nucleotides are TGCAGTGCTAGGATGGGTGGGGATGAGCAGTTCTTC. Residues: CSARMGGDEQFF. The gene calls are TRBV20-1 and TRBJ2-1; unclear D gene. The CDR3 totals 12 residues. Trimming stripped 3 bases from V and 8 bases from J, with 11 bases between. Germline V gene sequence: CDR1 DFQATT, CDR2 SNEGSKA (reference sequence).

The CDR3 region has the DNA TGCAGTGCCCCCACGCTTAGGGGGCGAAATGAAAAACTGTTTTTT. As protein: CSAPTLRGRNEKLFF. The rearrangement links TRBV20-1 to TRBJ1-4, with TRBD1 matching over 7 bases. The CDR3 extends over 15 amino acids. In germline, CDR1 is DFQATT, CDR2 SNEGSKA (reference sequence). V gave up 6 bases and J gave up 5 bases; unmatched junction bases: 12.

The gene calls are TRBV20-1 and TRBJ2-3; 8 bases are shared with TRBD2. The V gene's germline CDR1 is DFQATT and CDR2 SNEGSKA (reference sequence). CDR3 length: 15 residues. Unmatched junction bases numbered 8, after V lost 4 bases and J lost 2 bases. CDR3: CSAIQLAESTDTQYF. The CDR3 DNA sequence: TGCAGTGCTATCCAACTAGCGGAGTCCACAGATACGCAGTATTTT.

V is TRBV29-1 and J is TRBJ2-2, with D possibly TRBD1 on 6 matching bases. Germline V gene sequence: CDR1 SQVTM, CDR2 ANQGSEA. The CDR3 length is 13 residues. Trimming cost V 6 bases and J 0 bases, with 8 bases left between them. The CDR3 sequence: CSVYRANTGELFF. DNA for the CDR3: TGCAGCGTGTACAGGGCGAACACCGGGGAGCTGTTTTTT.

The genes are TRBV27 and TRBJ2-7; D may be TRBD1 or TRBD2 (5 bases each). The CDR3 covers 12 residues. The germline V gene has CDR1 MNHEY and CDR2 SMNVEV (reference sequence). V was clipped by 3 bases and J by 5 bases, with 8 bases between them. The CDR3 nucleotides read TGTGCCAGCAGTTTTGGGGGTCACGAGCAGTACTTC. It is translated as CASSFGGHEQYF.

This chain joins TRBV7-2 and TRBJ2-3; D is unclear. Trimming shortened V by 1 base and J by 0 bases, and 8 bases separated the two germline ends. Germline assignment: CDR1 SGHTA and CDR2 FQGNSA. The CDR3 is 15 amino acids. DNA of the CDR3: TGTGCCAGCAGCTTAGAAGTATCGAGCACAGATACGCAGTATTTT. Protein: CASSLEVSSTDTQYF.

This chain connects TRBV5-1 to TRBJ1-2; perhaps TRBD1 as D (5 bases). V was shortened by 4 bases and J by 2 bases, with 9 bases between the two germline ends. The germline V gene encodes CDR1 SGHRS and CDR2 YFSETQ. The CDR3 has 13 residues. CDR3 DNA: TGCGCCAGCAGCGACGGGGGGAACTATGGCTACACCTTC. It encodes CASSDGGNYGYTF.

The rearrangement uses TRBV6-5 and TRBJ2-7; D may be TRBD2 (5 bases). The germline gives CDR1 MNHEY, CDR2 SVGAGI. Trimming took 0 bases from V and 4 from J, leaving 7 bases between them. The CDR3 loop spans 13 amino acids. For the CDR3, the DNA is TGTGCCAGCAGTTACTCGGGAGCTTACGAGCAGTACTTC. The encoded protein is CASSYSGAYEQYF.

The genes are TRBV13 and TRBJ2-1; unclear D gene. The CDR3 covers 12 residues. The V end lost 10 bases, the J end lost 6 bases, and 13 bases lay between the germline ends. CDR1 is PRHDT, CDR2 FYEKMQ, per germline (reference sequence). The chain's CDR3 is CATQLGGNEQFF. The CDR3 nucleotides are TGTGCCACTCAACTCGGCGGCAATGAGCAGTTCTTC.

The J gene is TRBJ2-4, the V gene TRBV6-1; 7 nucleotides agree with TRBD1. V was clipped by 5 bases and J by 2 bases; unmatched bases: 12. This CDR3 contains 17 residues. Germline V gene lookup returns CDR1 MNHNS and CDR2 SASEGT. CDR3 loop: CASSPPTGKETKNIQYF. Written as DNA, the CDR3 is TGTGCCAGCAGTCCCCCGACAGGGAAGGAAACCAAAAACATTCAGTACTTC.

CDR3 DNA: TGTGCCACCAGTGATGGCAGGGCGAGCAATCAGCCCCAGCATTTT. It translates to CATSDGRASNQPQHF. V and J are TRBV24-1 and TRBJ1-5; a possible D gene is TRBD1 (5 bases). This CDR3 spans 15 amino acids. V lost 3 bases and J 1 base, leaving 9 bases between the germline ends. Looked up from germline, CDR1 is KGHDR and CDR2 is SFDVKD.

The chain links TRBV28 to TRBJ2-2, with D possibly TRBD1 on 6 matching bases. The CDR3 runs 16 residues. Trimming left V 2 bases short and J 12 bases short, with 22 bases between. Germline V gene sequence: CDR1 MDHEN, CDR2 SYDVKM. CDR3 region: CASSLIPPTGLWKLFF. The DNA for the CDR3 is TGTGCCAGCAGTTTAATCCCTCCGACAGGATTATGGAAGCTGTTTTTT.

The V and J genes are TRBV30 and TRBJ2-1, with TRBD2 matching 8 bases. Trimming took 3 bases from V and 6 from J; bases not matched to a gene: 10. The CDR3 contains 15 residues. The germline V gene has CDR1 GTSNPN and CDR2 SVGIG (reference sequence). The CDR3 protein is CAWRLRAGAGNEQFF. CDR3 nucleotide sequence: TGTGCCTGGAGGCTGCGAGCGGGGGCAGGCAATGAGCAGTTCTTC.

This CDR3 reads CASSQGGGFQETQYF. CDR3 DNA sequence: TGTGCCAGCAGCCAAGGTGGCGGCTTCCAAGAGACCCAGTACTTC. This chain uses TRBV14 with TRBJ2-5, with D unresolved. The CDR3 contains 15 residues. Trimming stripped 1 base from V and 1 base from J, with 10 bases between. Germline-derived CDR1 and CDR2 are SGHDN and FVKESK.

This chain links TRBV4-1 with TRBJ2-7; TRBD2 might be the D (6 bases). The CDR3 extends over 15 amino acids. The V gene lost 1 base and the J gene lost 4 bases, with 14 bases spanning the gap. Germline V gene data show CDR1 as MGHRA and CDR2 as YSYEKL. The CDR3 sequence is CASSQGRDSLYEQYF. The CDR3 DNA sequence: TGCGCCAGCAGCCAAGGGCGGGACTCTTTGTACGAGCAGTACTTC.

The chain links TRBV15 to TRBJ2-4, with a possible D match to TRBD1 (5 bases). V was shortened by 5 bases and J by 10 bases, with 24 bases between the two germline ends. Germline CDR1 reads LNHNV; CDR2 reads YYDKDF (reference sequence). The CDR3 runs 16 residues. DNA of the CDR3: TGTGCCACCAGCCTAGGGGCCGTACTCGGGTGGGAAATTCAGTACTTC. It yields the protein CATSLGAVLGWEIQYF.

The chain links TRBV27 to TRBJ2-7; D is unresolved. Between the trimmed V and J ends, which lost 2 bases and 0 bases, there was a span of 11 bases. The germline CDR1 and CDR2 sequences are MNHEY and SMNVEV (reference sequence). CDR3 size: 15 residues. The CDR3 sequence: CASSLRSDGSYEQYF. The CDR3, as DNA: TGTGCCAGCAGTTTACGGTCGGACGGCTCCTACGAGCAGTACTTC.

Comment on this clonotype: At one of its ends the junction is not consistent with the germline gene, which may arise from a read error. The CDR3 nucleotides are TGTGCCAGCAGCACCAGGGGCGCGGAACAGATCTTT. Protein: CASSTRGAEQIF. This rearrangement joins TRBV6-2 or TRBV6-3 to TRBJ1-4, with a weak D call TRBD1 (6 bases). Looked up from germline, CDR1 is MNHEY and CDR2 is SVGEGT. CDR3 length: 12 residues.

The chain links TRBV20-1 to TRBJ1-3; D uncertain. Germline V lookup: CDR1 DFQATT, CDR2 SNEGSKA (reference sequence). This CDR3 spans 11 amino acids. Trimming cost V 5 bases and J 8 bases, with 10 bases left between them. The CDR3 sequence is CSAPSSDTIYF. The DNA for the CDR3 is TGCAGTGCTCCATCATCGGACACCATATATTTT.

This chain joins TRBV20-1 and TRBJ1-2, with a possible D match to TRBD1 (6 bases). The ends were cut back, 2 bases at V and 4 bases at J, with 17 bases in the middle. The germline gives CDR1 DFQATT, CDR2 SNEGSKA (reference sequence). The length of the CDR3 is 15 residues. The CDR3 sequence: CSARPTGYSGYGYTF. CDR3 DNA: TGCAGTGCTAGACCGACAGGTTACAGCGGCTATGGCTACACCTTC.

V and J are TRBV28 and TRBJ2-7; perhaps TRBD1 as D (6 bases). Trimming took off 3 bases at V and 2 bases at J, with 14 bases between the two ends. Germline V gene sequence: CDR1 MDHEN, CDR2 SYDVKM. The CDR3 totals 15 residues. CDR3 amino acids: CASSFRTTGTYEQYF. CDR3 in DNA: TGTGCCAGCAGTTTTCGGACGACAGGAACCTACGAGCAGTACTTC.

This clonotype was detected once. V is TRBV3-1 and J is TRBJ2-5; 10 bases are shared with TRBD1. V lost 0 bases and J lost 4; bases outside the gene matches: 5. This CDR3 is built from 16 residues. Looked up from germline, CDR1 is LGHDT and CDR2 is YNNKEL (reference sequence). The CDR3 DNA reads TGTGCCAGCAGCCAAGAGGAGTGGACAGGGGGAGAGACCCAGTACTTC. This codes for CASSQEEWTGGETQYF.

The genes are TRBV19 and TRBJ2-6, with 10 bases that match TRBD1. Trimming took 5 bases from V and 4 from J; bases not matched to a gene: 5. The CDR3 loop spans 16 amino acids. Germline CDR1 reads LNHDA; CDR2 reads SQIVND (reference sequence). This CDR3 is CASSFGTGAGANVLTF. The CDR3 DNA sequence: TGTGCCAGTAGTTTCGGGACAGGGGCCGGGGCCAACGTCCTGACTTTC.